The entry that follows covers one T cell receptor beta chain sequence. Antigen: not known. This sample was taken from a study of T-cell memory formation after mild COVID-19. This CDR3 has 15 residues. The V gene end was trimmed by 5 bases and the J gene end by 7 bases; junction bases not matched to a gene: 11. CDR1 is SGDLS and CDR2 is YYNGEE in the germline V gene. It was 5'RACE with constant-segment primers that produced the TCR alpha and TCR beta cDNA libraries, which carried sample barcodes and UMIs. Each CDR3 protein is one row after TCRdb ran MiXCR on the 5' RACE reads. The repertoire holds about 360,000 distinct CDR3 sequences, approximately 14% seen once, with less than 25% in the top ten. Study results and limitations: Among contracting clones, CD4+ were mainly CM/EM and CD8+ enriched in EMRA. There were some responding clones in pre-infection memory, which suggested that cross-reactive memory had joined. A second wave expanding day 15 to 37 was CD4+-biased; contracting clones were balanced.

The chain carries TRBV9 and TRBJ2-1, with 8 positions matching TRBD1. This TCR came from a man aged 18 to 29 who had mild COVID-19 (a few samples of this study predate the infection). Cell type and time point are not known. The sequencing sample was made of PBMCs or a T cell subset sorted from them (not recorded which). In nucleotides, the CDR3 is TGTGCCAGCAGTCCAACAGGGGGTGCAGGGAATGAGCAGTTCTTC. Translation: CASSPTGGAGNEQFF.